This TCR beta chain derives from a study of identical twins. The CDR3 runs 17 residues. Germline CDR1 SGHKS, CDR2 YYEKEE (reference sequence). V was pared by 4 bases and J by 0 bases, with 18 bases between. Whole-study results and caveats: Excess twin sharing in beta out-of-frame sequences was weaker.

Turning to this clonotype: Its antigen remains unidentified.

From the 5' RACE reads, TCRdb called clonotypes with MiXCR, one entry per CDR3 protein. The data show under 900,000 distinct CDR3 sequences, around an eighth seen once. The sample was also reused in another study, on yellow fever vaccine responses in identical twins.

This clonotype originated in a woman younger than 30 in good health. The V gene is TRBV5-5, the J gene TRBJ2-3; D is undetermined. Material for sequencing was PBMCs. CDR3 amino acids: CASSPTYDWISTDTQYF. The CDR3 coding sequence is TGTGCCAGCAGCCCAACCTACGACTGGATTAGCACAGATACGCAGTATTTT.